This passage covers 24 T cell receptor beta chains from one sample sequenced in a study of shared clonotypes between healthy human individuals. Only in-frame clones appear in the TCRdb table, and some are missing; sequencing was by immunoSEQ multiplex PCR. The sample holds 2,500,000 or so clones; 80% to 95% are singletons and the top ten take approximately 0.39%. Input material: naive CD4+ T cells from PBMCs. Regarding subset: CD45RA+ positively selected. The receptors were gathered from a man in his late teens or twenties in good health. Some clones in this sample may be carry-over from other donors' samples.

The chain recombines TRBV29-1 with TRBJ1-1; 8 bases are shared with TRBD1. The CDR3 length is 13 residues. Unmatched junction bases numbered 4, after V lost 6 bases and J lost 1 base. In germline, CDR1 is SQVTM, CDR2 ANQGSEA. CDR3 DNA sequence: TGCAGCGTGATGGGACAGGAGAACACTGAAGCTTTCTTT. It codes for CSVMGQENTEAFF.

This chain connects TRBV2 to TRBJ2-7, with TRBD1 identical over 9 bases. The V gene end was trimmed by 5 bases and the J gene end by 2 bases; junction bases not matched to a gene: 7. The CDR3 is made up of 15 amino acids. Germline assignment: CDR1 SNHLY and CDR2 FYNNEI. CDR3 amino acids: CASSSGTGYPYEQYF. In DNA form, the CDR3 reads TGTGCCAGCAGTTCCGGGACAGGGTACCCCTACGAGCAGTACTTC.

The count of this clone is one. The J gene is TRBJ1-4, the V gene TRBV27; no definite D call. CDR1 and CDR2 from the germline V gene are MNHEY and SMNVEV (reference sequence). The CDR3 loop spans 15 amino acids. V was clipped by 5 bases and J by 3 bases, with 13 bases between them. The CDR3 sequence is CASSHHRPSNEKLFF. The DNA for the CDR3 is TGTGCCAGCAGTCACCACAGACCTTCTAATGAAAAACTGTTTTTT. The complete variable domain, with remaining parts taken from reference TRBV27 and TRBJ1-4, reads EAQVTQNPRYLITVTGKKLTVTCSQNMNHEYMSWYRQDPGLGLRQIYYSMNVEVTDKGDVPEGYKVSRKEKRNFPLILESPSPNQTSLYFCASSHHRPSNEKLFFGSGTQLSVL.

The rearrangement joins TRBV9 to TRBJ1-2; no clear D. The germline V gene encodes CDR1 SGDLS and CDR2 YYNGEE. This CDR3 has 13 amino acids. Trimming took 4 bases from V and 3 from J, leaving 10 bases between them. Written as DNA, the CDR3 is TGTGCCAGCAGCTCGGGAGGCGACTATGGCTACACCTTC. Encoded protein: CASSSGGDYGYTF.

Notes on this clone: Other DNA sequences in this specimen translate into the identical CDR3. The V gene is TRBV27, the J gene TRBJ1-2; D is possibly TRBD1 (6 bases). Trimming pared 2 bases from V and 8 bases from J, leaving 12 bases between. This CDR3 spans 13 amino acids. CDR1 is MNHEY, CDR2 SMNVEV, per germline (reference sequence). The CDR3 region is CASSLKGVGGYTF. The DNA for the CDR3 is TGTGCCAGCAGTTTAAAGGGGGTGGGAGGCTACACCTTC.

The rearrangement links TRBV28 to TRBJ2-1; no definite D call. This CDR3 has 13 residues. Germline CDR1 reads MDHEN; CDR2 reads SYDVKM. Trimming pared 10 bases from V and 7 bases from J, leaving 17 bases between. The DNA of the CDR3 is TGTGCCACCGAAATTCTAATCCCGAATGAGCAGTTCTTC. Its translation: CATEILIPNEQFF.

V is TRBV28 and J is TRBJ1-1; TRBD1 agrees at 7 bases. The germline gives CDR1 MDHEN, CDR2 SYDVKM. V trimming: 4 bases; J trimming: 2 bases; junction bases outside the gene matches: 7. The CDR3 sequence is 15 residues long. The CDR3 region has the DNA TGTGCCAGCAGTTCCAGAACAGGGGCAAACACTGAAGCTTTCTTT. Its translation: CASSSRTGANTEAFF.

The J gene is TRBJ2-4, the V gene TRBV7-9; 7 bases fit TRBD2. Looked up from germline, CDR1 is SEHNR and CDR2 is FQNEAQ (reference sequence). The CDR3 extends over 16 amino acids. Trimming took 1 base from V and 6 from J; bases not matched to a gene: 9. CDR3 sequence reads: CASSLDWPGRGNIQYF. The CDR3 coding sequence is TGTGCCAGCAGCTTAGATTGGCCTGGGAGGGGAAACATTCAGTACTTC.

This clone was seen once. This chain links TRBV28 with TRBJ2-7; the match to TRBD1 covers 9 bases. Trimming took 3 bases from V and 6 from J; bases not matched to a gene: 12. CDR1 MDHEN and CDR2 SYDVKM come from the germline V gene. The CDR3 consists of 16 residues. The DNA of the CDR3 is TGTGCCAGCAGTTTTCCCCGGGACAGGGAGATCGGCGAGCAGTACTTC. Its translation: CASSFPRDREIGEQYF.

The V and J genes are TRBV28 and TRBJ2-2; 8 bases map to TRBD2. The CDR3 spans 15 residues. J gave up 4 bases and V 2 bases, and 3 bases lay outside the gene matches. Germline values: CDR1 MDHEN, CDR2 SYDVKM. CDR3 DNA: TGTGCCAGCAGTTTACTAGCGGGCCTCACCGGGGAGCTGTTTTTT. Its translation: CASSLLAGLTGELFF. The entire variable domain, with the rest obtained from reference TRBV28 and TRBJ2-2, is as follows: DVKVTQSSRYLVKRTGEKVFLECVQDMDHENMFWYRQDPGLGLRLIYFSYDVKMKEKGDIPEGYSVSREKKERFSLILESASTNQTSMYLCASSLLAGLTGELFFGEGSRLTVL.

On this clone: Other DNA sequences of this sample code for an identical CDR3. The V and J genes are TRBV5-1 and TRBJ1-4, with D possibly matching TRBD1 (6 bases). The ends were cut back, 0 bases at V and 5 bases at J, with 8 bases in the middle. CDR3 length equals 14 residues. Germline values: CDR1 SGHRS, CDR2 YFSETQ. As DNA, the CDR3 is TGCGCCAGCAGCTTGGTAGGGGGGAATGAAAAACTGTTTTTT. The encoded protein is CASSLVGGNEKLFF.

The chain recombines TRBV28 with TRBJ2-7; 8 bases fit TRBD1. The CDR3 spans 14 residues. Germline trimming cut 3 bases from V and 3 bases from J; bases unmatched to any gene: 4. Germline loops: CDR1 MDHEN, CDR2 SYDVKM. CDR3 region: CASSLTGENYEQYF. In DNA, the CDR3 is TGTGCCAGCAGTTTGACAGGGGAAAACTACGAGCAGTACTTC.

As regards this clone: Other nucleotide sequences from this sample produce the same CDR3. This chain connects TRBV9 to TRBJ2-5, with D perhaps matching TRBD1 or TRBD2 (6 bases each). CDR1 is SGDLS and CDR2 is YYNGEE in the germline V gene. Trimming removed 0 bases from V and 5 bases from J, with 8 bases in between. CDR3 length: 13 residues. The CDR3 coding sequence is TGTGCCAGCAGCGTAGCCGGGGGCGAGACCCAGTACTTC. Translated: CASSVAGGETQYF.

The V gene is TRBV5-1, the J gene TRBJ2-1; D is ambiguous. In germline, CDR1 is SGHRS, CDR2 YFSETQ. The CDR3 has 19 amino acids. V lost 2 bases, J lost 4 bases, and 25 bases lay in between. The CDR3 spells CASSFRPQLTPTTYNEQFF. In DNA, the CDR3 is TGCGCCAGCAGCTTTCGTCCTCAGTTGACCCCGACCACTTACAATGAGCAGTTCTTC.

CDR3 coding DNA: TGTGCCAGCAGTTACCCTAGCGGGAGGGCCAATGAGCAGTTCTTC. Protein: CASSYPSGRANEQFF. The gene calls are TRBV5-4 and TRBJ2-1; the match to TRBD2 covers 12 bases. Germline V gene lookup returns CDR1 SGHNT and CDR2 YYREEE (reference sequence). This CDR3 region has 15 residues. Unmatched junction bases numbered 6, after V lost 5 bases and J lost 6 bases.

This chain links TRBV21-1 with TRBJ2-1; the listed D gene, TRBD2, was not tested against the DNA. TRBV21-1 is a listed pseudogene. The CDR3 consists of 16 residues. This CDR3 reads CASSKCTSGSYNEQFF. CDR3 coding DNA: TGTGCCAGCAGCAAATGTACTAGCGGATCCTACAATGAGCAGTTCTTC.

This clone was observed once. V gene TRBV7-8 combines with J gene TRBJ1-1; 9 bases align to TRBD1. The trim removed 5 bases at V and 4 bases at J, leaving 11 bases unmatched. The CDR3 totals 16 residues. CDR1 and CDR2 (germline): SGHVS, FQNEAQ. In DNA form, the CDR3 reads TGTGCCAGCAGCCCCCCGGGACAGGGTTCGGTCACTGAAGCTTTCTTT. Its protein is CASSPPGQGSVTEAFF.

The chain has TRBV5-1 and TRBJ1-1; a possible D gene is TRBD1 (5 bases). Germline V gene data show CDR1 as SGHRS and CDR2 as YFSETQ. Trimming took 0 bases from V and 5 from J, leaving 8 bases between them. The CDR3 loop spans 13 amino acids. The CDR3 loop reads CASSLAQVTEAFF. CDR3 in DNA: TGCGCCAGCAGCTTGGCACAGGTAACTGAAGCTTTCTTT. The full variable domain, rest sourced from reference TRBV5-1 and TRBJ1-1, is KAGVTQTPRYLIKTRGQQVTLSCSPISGHRSVSWYQQTPGQGLQFLFEYFSETQRNKGNFPGRFSGRQFSNSRSEMNVSTLELGDSALYLCASSLAQVTEAFFGQGTRLTVV.

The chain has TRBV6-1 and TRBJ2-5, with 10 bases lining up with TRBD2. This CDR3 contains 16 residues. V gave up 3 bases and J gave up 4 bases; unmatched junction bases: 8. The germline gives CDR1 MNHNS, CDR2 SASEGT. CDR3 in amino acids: CASSDRLAGVTETQYF. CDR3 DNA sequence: TGTGCCAGCAGTGATAGGCTAGCGGGAGTTACAGAGACCCAGTACTTC.

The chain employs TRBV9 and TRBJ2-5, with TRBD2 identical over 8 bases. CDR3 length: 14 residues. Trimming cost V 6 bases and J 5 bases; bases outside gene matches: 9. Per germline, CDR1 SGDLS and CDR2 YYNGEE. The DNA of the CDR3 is TGTGCCAGCAACCCCGGGGGGGGTTGGGAGACCCAGTACTTC. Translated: CASNPGGGWETQYF.

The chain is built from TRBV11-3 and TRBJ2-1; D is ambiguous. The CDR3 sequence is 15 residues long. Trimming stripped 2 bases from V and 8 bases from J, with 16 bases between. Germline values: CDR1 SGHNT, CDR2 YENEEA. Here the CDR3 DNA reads TGTGCCAGCAGCTTACTGGGCTCCGCGGATCATGAGCAGTTCTTC. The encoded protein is CASSLLGSADHEQFF.

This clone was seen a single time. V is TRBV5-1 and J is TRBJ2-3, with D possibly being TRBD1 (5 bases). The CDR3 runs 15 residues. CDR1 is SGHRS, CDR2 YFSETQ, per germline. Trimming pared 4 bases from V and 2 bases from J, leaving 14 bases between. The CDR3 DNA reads TGCGCCAGCAGCCCCCGACAGAAACTCACAGATACGCAGTATTTT. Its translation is CASSPRQKLTDTQYF.

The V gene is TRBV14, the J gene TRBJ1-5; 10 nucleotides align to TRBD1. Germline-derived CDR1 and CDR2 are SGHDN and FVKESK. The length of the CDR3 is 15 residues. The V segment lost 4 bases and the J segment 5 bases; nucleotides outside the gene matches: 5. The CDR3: CASSLTGGSDQPQHF. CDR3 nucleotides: TGTGCCAGCAGCCTGACAGGGGGCTCGGATCAGCCCCAGCATTTT.

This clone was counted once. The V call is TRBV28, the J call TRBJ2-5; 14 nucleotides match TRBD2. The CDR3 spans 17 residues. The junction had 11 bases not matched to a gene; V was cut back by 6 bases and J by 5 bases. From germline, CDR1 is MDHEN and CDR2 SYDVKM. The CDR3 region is CASSSGTSGSWGETQYF. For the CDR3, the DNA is TGTGCCAGCAGCTCCGGGACTAGCGGGAGTTGGGGGGAGACCCAGTACTTC. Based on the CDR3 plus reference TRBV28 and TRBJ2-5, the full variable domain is DVKVTQSSRYLVKRTGEKVFLECVQDMDHENMFWYRQDPGLGLRLIYFSYDVKMKEKGDIPEGYSVSREKKERFSLILESASTNQTSMYLCASSSGTSGSWGETQYFGPGTRLLVL.